This section outlines one T cell receptor beta chain sequence together with its context. The target antigen is unknown. Clones were read by immunoSEQ multiplex PCR, and TCRdb kept only the in-frame ones, dropping some. The sample shows some 130,000 clones, 85% to 95% of them seen only once. Germline V gives CDR1 MNHEY, CDR2 SMNVEV (reference sequence). The CDR3 has 15 amino acids. V lost 5 bases to trimming and J lost 1 base; unmatched junction nucleotides: 6. These data are taken from a study of T cell responses to AZD1222 COVID-19 vaccine. Study outcomes and limitations: Spike-specific TCR depth and breadth grew after two AZD1222 doses. The study reported that nearly half of spike-specific TCRs target unmutated variant regions.

Researchers grouped second doses given at about 4 or about 12 weeks into one pool. The source material was peripheral blood, sampled 28 days after the second AZD1222 dose. This TCR came from an adult who received the AZD1222 COVID-19 vaccine. The chain recombines TRBV27 with TRBJ1-2; 8 nucleotides align to TRBD1. Here the CDR3 reads CASSPWTGRNYGYTF. The CDR3 bases are TGTGCCAGCAGTCCTTGGACAGGGCGTAACTATGGCTACACCTTC.